These 11 T cell receptor beta chains originate from one sample sequenced in a study of blood T cell repertoires in COVID-19. Method: immunoSEQ multiplex PCR; TCRdb's copy keeps in-frame clones and lacks some. The sample carries a few hundred thousand clones, about 85% recorded once. Material: peripheral blood. The receptors come from a human donor with COVID-19, enrolled during active disease. The donor label of this sample is uncertain.

The genes are TRBV7-3 and TRBJ2-7, with TRBD2 matching 7 bases. The CDR3 sequence is 14 residues long. The V segment lost 4 bases and the J segment 3 bases; nucleotides outside the gene matches: 6. The germline gives CDR1 SGHTA, CDR2 FQGTGA. CDR3 protein: CASSSDGGDYEQYF. The CDR3 nucleotides are TGTGCCAGCAGCTCCGATGGGGGGGACTACGAGCAGTACTTC.

V gene TRBV12-3 or TRBV12-4 combines with J gene TRBJ2-7, with D unclear. This CDR3 spans 13 amino acids. V lost 4 bases and J 3 bases, leaving 10 bases between the germline ends. CDR3 bases: TGTGCCAGCAGTTACACCTTCAGCTACGAGCAGTACTTC. Protein product: CASSYTFSYEQYF.

This chain uses TRBV3-1 (or the pseudogene TRBV3-2) with TRBJ2-5; 9 nucleotides match TRBD1. The junction had 4 bases not matched to a gene; V was cut back by 6 bases and J by 5 bases. The CDR3 sequence is 13 residues long. The V gene's germline CDR1 is LGHDT and CDR2 YNNKEL (reference sequence). The CDR3 sequence: CASSRTGVETQYF. The CDR3 DNA reads TGTGCCAGCAGTCGGACAGGGGTGGAGACCCAGTACTTC.

The gene calls are TRBV10-1 and TRBJ2-7; 7 bases are shared with TRBD1. With 5 bases clipped from V and 3 bases from J, the junction kept 10 bases outside the gene matches. The CDR3 has 15 residues. Germline values: CDR1 WNHNN, CDR2 SYGVQD (reference sequence). CDR3 amino acids: CASSQDRLRIYEQYF. DNA of the CDR3: TGCGCCAGCAGTCAGGACAGGTTGAGGATCTACGAGCAGTACTTC.

V and J are TRBV5-1 and TRBJ2-7, with D tentatively TRBD2 (6 bases). The V gene's germline CDR1 is SGHRS and CDR2 YFSETQ. V dropped 1 base and J dropped 2 bases, with 19 bases sitting between them. CDR3 length equals 17 residues. For the CDR3, the DNA is TGCGCCAGCAGCTTGCGGGGACCTGGCGGGGCTACCTACGAGCAGTACTTC. Translated: CASSLRGPGGATYEQYF.

This chain links TRBV24-1 with TRBJ2-2; 7 nucleotides agree with TRBD1. From germline, CDR1 is KGHDR and CDR2 SFDVKD. The V segment lost 9 bases and the J segment 1 base; nucleotides outside the gene matches: 4. The CDR3 runs 14 residues. This CDR3 is CATADRLNTGELFF. CDR3 bases: TGTGCCACCGCGGACAGGCTGAACACCGGGGAGCTGTTTTTT.

The CDR3 protein is CASSQLPGNEQFF. The DNA for the CDR3 is TGTGCCAGCAGCCAATTACCGGGGAATGAGCAGTTCTTC. The J gene is TRBJ2-1, the V gene TRBV3-1 (or the pseudogene TRBV3-2), with a tentative D call TRBD2 (5 bases). The CDR3 runs 13 residues. V lost 2 bases and J 7 bases, leaving 9 bases between the germline ends. Germline CDR1 and CDR2: LGHDT and YNNKEL (reference sequence).

CDR3 bases: TGTTATACGCACGACACAACTCTTAATAGCAATCAGCCCCAGCATTTT. Translated: CYTHDTTLNSNQPQHF. The chain links TRBV14 to TRBJ1-5; no reliable D call. Per germline, CDR1 SGHDN and CDR2 FVKESK. The CDR3 sequence is 16 residues long.

The rearrangement joins TRBV7-2 to TRBJ1-5; D gene unclear. Trimming pared 0 bases from V and 7 bases from J, leaving 10 bases between. CDR1 is SGHTA, CDR2 FQGNSA, per germline. The CDR3 sequence is 14 residues long. CDR3 DNA: TGTGCCAGCAGCTTAGCGGGCGAAACGCAGCCCCAGCATTTT. Amino acid sequence: CASSLAGETQPQHF. Drawing the rest from reference TRBV7-2 and TRBJ1-5, the complete variable domain is GAGVSQSPSNKVTEKGKDVELRCDPISGHTALYWYRQSLGQGLEFLIYFQGNSAPDKSGLPSDRFSAERTGGSVSTLTIQRTQQEDSAVYLCASSLAGETQPQHFGDGTRLSIL.

The V gene is TRBV29-1, the J gene TRBJ2-7; maybe TRBD2 (5 bases). The CDR3 sequence is 12 residues long. CDR1 is SQVTM, CDR2 ANQGSEA, per germline. The CDR3: CSGRDTRYEQYF. The CDR3 DNA sequence: TGCTCTGGGAGAGACACCCGCTACGAGCAGTACTTC.

V usage is TRBV5-1 and J usage is TRBJ2-7; TRBD2 matches at 13 bases. The germline gives CDR1 SGHRS, CDR2 YFSETQ. The CDR3 loop spans 15 amino acids. V dropped 3 bases and J dropped 5; count of bases not matched to a gene: 5. CDR3 sequence: CASSWSGTSGNEQYF. CDR3 nucleotide sequence: TGCGCCAGCAGCTGGAGTGGGACTAGCGGGAACGAGCAGTACTTC.